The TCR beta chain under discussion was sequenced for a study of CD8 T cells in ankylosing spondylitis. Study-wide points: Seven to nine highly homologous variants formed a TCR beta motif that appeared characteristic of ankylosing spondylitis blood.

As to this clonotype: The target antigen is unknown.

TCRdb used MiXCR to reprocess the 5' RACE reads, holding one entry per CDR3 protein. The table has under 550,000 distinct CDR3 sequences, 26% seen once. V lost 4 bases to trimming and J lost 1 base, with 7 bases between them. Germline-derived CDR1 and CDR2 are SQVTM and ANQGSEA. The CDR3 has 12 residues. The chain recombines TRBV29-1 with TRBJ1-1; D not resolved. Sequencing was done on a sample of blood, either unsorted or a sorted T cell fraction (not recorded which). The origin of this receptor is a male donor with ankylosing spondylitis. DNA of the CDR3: TGCAGCGTTGGGTCGGCGAACACTGAAGCTTTCTTT. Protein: CSVGSANTEAFF.